What follows are 8 T cell receptor beta chains derived from one specimen sequenced in a study of PD-1 blockade in classical Hodgkin lymphoma. After autologous stem cell transplantation all patients relapsed, and prior brentuximab vedotin exposure differed between cohorts. Sequencing was performed with immunoSEQ multiplex PCR; in TCRdb, only in-frame clones are kept and a portion is missing. The repertoire holds about 43,000 clones, with approximately 70% as singletons. Material: peripheral blood mononuclear cells (PBMCs), obtained at baseline. These receptors were collected from a human donor with classical Hodgkin lymphoma.

This clone was detected a few times. The chain couples TRBV5-4 to TRBJ2-1; 9 bases align to TRBD2. The CDR3 is 15 amino acids. The germline gives CDR1 SGHNT, CDR2 YYREEE (reference sequence). With V trimmed by 4 bases and J by 1 base, 3 bases remained unmatched. The CDR3 reads CASSLAGPSYNEQFF. CDR3 bases: TGTGCCAGCAGCCTAGCGGGGCCTTCCTACAATGAGCAGTTCTTC.

The CDR3 is CASSVSGPSPYNEQFF. The CDR3 nucleotides read TGCGCCAGCAGTGTTTCGGGACCCAGCCCCTACAATGAGCAGTTCTTC. V gene TRBV10-2 combines with J gene TRBJ2-1; D is perhaps TRBD1 or TRBD2 (5 bases each). Germline V gives CDR1 WSHSY, CDR2 SAAADI. This CDR3 is built from 16 residues. Trimming stripped 4 bases from V and 2 bases from J, with 15 bases between.

The chain is built from TRBV27 and TRBJ2-2; maybe TRBD2 (5 bases). Trimming removed 4 bases from V and 3 bases from J, with 9 bases in between. The V gene's germline CDR1 is MNHEY and CDR2 SMNVEV (reference sequence). The CDR3 has 14 residues. The CDR3: CASSWRIDTGELFF. The CDR3 DNA reads TGTGCCAGCAGTTGGAGGATAGACACCGGGGAGCTGTTTTTT.

There are a few counts of this clone. V and J are TRBV28 and TRBJ1-6; D remains unclear. This CDR3 has 12 amino acids. CDR1 MDHEN and CDR2 SYDVKM come from the germline V gene. V was trimmed by 3 bases and J by 10 bases, leaving 7 bases between them. The CDR3 bases are TGTGCCAGCAGTTTTTCAGGCTCACCCCTCCACTTT. Translating it yields CASSFSGSPLHF.

The V gene is TRBV7-9, the J gene TRBJ2-5; D perhaps matches TRBD1 (5 bases). Trimming removed 5 bases from V and 2 bases from J, with 18 bases in between. The CDR3 spans 16 residues. The germline CDR1 and CDR2 sequences are SEHNR and FQNEAQ (reference sequence). CDR3 amino acids: CASSPAETDLQETQYF. CDR3 DNA sequence: TGTGCCAGCAGCCCTGCGGAGACAGACCTACAAGAGACCCAGTACTTC.

The chain couples TRBV5-6 to TRBJ1-2; D is possibly TRBD1 (5 bases). V was shortened by 5 bases and J by 5 bases, with 16 bases between the two germline ends. Germline CDR1 is SGHDT and CDR2 is YYEEEE. The CDR3 consists of 14 residues. The CDR3 loop reads CASSGGGRWYGYTF. In DNA, the CDR3 is TGTGCCAGCAGTGGGGGAGGACGGTGGTATGGCTACACCTTC.

The chain recombines TRBV5-1 with TRBJ2-7, with 11 positions matching TRBD1. Per germline, CDR1 SGHRS and CDR2 YFSETQ. V was pared by 4 bases and J by 7 bases, with 10 bases of the junction left unmatched. This CDR3 spans 15 amino acids. CDR3 region: CASSQVGQGAWEQYF. The CDR3 DNA sequence: TGCGCCAGCAGCCAGGTAGGACAGGGGGCCTGGGAGCAGTACTTC.

The chain carries TRBV6-5 and TRBJ2-2; D is unresolved. CDR1 and CDR2 from the germline V gene are MNHEY and SVGAGI. V was clipped by 2 bases and J by 2 bases, with 6 bases between them. The CDR3 length is 14 residues. The CDR3 DNA reads as TGTGCCAGCAGTTACCAGATAAACACCGGGGAGCTGTTTTTT. This translates into CASSYQINTGELFF.